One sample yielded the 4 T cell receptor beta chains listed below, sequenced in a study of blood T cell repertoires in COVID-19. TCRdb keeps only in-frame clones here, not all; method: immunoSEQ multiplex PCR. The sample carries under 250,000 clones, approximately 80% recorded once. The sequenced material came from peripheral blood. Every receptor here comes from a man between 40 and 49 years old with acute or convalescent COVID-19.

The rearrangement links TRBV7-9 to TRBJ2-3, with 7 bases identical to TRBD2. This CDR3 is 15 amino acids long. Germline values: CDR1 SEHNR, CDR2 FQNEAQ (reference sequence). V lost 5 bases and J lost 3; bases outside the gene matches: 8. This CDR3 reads CASSPGLVRTDTQYF. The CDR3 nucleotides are TGTGCCAGCAGCCCCGGACTAGTTCGGACAGATACGCAGTATTTT.

The CDR3 DNA follows: TGTGCCAGCAGTGAAGGAAGCCAGGGGTCCGTTAGAAACACCATATATTTT. It yields the protein CASSEGSQGSVRNTIYF. The chain has TRBV6-1 and TRBJ1-3; tentative D call: TRBD1 (6 bases). The CDR3 is 17 residues long. CDR1 and CDR2 from the germline V gene are MNHNS and SASEGT. With 1 base removed from V and 5 bases from J, the gap between germline ends came to 18 bases.

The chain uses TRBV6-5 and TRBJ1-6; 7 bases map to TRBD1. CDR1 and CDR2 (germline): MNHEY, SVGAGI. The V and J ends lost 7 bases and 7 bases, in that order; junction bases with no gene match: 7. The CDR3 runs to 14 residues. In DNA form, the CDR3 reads TGTGCCAGCACCGACAGGGTGCAGAATTCACCCCTCCACTTT. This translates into CASTDRVQNSPLHF.

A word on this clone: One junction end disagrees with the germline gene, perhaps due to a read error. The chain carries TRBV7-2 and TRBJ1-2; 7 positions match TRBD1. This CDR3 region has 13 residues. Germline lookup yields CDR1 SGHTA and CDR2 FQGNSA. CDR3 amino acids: CASSLNLGQPLAF. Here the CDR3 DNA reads TGTGCCAGCAGCTTGAACCTGGGACAGCCTTTAGCCTTC.